This passage covers 12 T cell receptor beta chains from one sample sequenced in a study of brain metastases from non-small cell lung cancer. Profiling relied on immunoSEQ multiplex PCR, and the TCRdb table lists in-frame clones only, not all of them. The sample holds 3,500 to 5,500 clones; around nine tenths are singletons and the top ten take 13%. The material sequenced was tissue from a brain metastasis. Every receptor here comes from a donor at least 40 years old with non-small cell lung cancer.

J is TRBJ1-6 and V is TRBV21-1; the D call in the table, TRBD1, was not verified against the DNA. TRBV21-1 is labeled a pseudogene. This CDR3 spans 14 amino acids. The CDR3 spells CASSKGTVNSPLHF. CDR3 bases: TGTGCCAGCAGCAAAGGGACAGTTAATTCACCCCTCCACTTT.

V is TRBV7-2 and J is TRBJ2-1, with 7 bases identical to TRBD2. The CDR3 length is 14 residues. CDR1 and CDR2 from the germline V gene are SGHTA and FQGNSA. V was pared by 5 bases and J by 7 bases, with 8 bases of the junction left unmatched. CDR3 in amino acids: CASSRGGGVNEQFF. The DNA for the CDR3 is TGTGCCAGCAGCAGGGGCGGGGGAGTGAATGAGCAGTTCTTC.

This sequence joins TRBV6-1 and TRBJ1-6; the D is unclear. Per germline, CDR1 MNHNS and CDR2 SASEGT. V shed 2 bases and J shed 5 bases, with 4 bases lying between them. The CDR3 loop spans 13 amino acids. Here the CDR3 DNA reads TGTGCCAGCAGTGAATGGGATAATTCACCCCTCCACTTT. This codes for CASSEWDNSPLHF.

The CDR3 region has the DNA TGTGCCAGCAGCTTTACAGGGGCCCCTGAAGCTTTCTTT. It encodes CASSFTGAPEAFF. This chain uses TRBV11-2 with TRBJ1-1, with 7 bases identical to TRBD1. This CDR3 is 13 amino acids long. After removal of 3 bases from V and 6 bases from J, the junction contained 4 bases not matched to a gene. Germline V gives CDR1 SGHAT, CDR2 FQNNGV.

The V call is TRBV6-4, the J call TRBJ2-3; 7 bases line up with TRBD2. Germline lookup yields CDR1 MRHNA and CDR2 SNTAGT. Trimming at V came to 3 bases and at J to 0 bases, leaving 6 bases not matched to a gene. This CDR3 contains 16 residues. The CDR3: CASSEGGSGSTDTQYF. The CDR3 bases are TGTGCCAGCAGTGAGGGTGGTAGCGGGAGCACAGATACGCAGTATTTT.

As concerns this clone: An end of the junction does not agree with germline; a read error may underlie this. J is TRBJ2-7 and V is TRBV7-9; tentative D call: TRBD1 (6 bases). The V gene's germline CDR1 is SEHNR and CDR2 FQNEAQ (reference sequence). CDR3 length: 12 amino acids. The DNA of the CDR3 is TGTGCCAGCAGCTTAAAAAGGGGGACCAACGGCTTC. Translated: CASSLKRGTNGF.

This chain joins TRBV5-4 and TRBJ2-3; 10 bases align to TRBD2. This CDR3 comprises 15 residues. After removal of 2 bases from V and 5 bases from J, the junction contained 5 bases not matched to a gene. Looked up from germline, CDR1 is SGHNT and CDR2 is YYREEE (reference sequence). DNA of the CDR3: TGTGCCAGCAGCTTTAGCGGGGGGCCAGGAGATACGCAGTATTTT. Protein: CASSFSGGPGDTQYF.

The table lists this clone with a few counts. This chain links TRBV10-1 with TRBJ2-5; 10 bases fit TRBD2. J was trimmed by 5 bases and V by 0 bases; bases with no gene match: 12. Germline V CDR1 and CDR2: WNHNN, SYGVQD (reference sequence). The CDR3 totals 18 residues. CDR3 nucleotides: TGCGCCAGCAGTGAGTCTGGACTAGCGGTGCCAGCCCGGGAGACCCAGTACTTC. Protein sequence: CASSESGLAVPARETQYF.

The V and J genes are TRBV11-3 and TRBJ2-2, with D unclear. V dropped 5 bases and J dropped 7 bases, with 8 bases sitting between them. The V gene's germline CDR1 is SGHNT and CDR2 YENEEA. The CDR3 length is 12 residues. CDR3 amino acids: CASSLWSGELFF. The CDR3 region has the DNA TGTGCCAGCAGCCTATGGAGCGGGGAGCTGTTTTTT.

The V and J genes are TRBV5-1 and TRBJ2-1; 11 bases are a match to TRBD2. The CDR3 spans 17 residues. V dropped 3 bases and J dropped 4; count of bases not matched to a gene: 9. CDR1 and CDR2 from the germline V gene are SGHRS and YFSETQ. In nucleotides, the CDR3 is TGCGCCAGCAGCTCATTTATTAGGACTAGCGGGTACAATGAGCAGTTCTTC. Encoded protein: CASSSFIRTSGYNEQFF.

The rearrangement links TRBV7-9 to TRBJ1-3; 11 bases map to TRBD1. Germline loops: CDR1 SEHNR, CDR2 FQNEAQ (reference sequence). The CDR3 covers 16 residues. J lost 3 bases, V lost 3 bases, and 4 bases had no gene match. The CDR3 DNA follows: TGTGCCAGCAGCTTCAGCGGGACAGGGGGTGGAAACACCATATATTTT. This gives the protein CASSFSGTGGGNTIYF.

The sample holds a few counts of this clone. The V and J genes are TRBV4-1 and TRBJ2-1, with 9 bases lining up with TRBD2. The CDR3 spans 17 residues. CDR1 and CDR2 from the germline V gene are MGHRA and YSYEKL. The V segment lost 0 bases and the J segment 5 bases; nucleotides outside the gene matches: 8. CDR3 bases: TGCGCCAGCAGCCAAGAAAGGGGACTAGCCGGAAACAATGAGCAGTTCTTC. Amino acid sequence: CASSQERGLAGNNEQFF.